This T cell receptor beta chain came from a study of blood T cell repertoires in COVID-19. On the study more broadly: Acute and convalescent COVID-19 samples came from the United States, Italy and Spain. PBMCs, B-cell-depleted T cells, or T cells provided the cDNA or gDNA that made up the material.

Those enrolled in Seattle joined during active infection and were followed longitudinally afterward. Per the authors' pipeline: Nucleated cell counts were estimated from reference gene primer amplification. The repertoire was sequenced with immunoSEQ multiplex PCR; TCRdb's copy has only in-frame clones and lacks some. V and J calls and clone size follow that table, whereas D and trimming were derived from the DNA. The sample lists 150,000 or so clones; around 92% were seen once. J lost 9 bases, V lost 5 bases, and 6 bases had no gene match. The CDR3 runs 13 residues. Germline CDR1 and CDR2: ENHRY and SYGVKD.

This rearrangement joins TRBV10-3 to TRBJ1-1, with TRBD1 identical over 10 bases. The sample was peripheral blood. The receptor was derived from a man aged 25 to 40 with COVID-19, enrolled during active disease. Here the CDR3 DNA reads TGTGCCATCAGTCCCGGGACAGGGGTTCAAGCTTTCTTT. It yields the protein CAISPGTGVQAFF.